A single sample is the source of the 21 T cell receptor beta chains below, sequenced in a study of blood T cell repertoires in COVID-19. The data were produced by immunoSEQ multiplex PCR, yet TCRdb's version contains in-frame clones alone and is incomplete. This sample has about 380,000 clones, with approximately 90% found just once. Sequenced material: PBMCs or T cells enriched from blood (not recorded which). The source is a woman aged 18 to 35 who had recovered from COVID-19.

The gene calls are TRBV20-1 and TRBJ2-7, with D uncertain. CDR1 is DFQATT, CDR2 SNEGSKA, per germline (reference sequence). The CDR3 covers 11 residues. V lost 3 bases and J 2 bases, leaving 5 bases between the germline ends. Written as DNA, the CDR3 is TGCAGTGCTAGTAACACCTACGAGCAGTACTTC. Protein: CSASNTYEQYF.

The chain combines TRBV10-3 with TRBJ1-3, with a tentative D call TRBD1 (6 bases). The V gene's germline CDR1 is ENHRY and CDR2 SYGVKD. The CDR3 covers 13 residues. V gave up 10 bases and J gave up 1 base, with 11 bases separating them. DNA for the CDR3: TGTGCCAGTTCAGGGACATCTGGAAACACCATATATTTT. Its translation: CASSGTSGNTIYF.

This clone was picked up one time. The chain is built from TRBV5-1 and TRBJ2-2; the D is unclear. The CDR3 extends over 15 amino acids. Deletions cut 2 bases from V and 5 bases from J, with 13 bases between. The germline gives CDR1 SGHRS, CDR2 YFSETQ. CDR3: CASSFSFGQTGELFF. CDR3 DNA sequence: TGCGCCAGCAGCTTCAGTTTTGGGCAGACCGGGGAGCTGTTTTTT.

The CDR3 bases are TGCGCCAGCAGCCCTGCCCGGACAAGGGAAAGCTACACCTTC. It specifies CASSPARTRESYTF. This rearrangement joins TRBV4-1 to TRBJ1-2; a possible D gene is TRBD1 (5 bases). V dropped 4 bases and J dropped 9 bases, with 18 bases sitting between them. The CDR3 is made up of 14 amino acids. Per germline, CDR1 MGHRA and CDR2 YSYEKL.

This chain uses TRBV11-2 with TRBJ2-6; D is possibly TRBD1 (5 bases). The CDR3 sequence is 15 residues long. CDR1 and CDR2 from the germline V gene are SGHAT and FQNNGV. Trimming shortened V by 8 bases and J by 4 bases, and 15 bases separated the two germline ends. CDR3 nucleotide sequence: TGTGCCAGCGCCCACGCAGGGTACGGGGCCAACGTCCTGACTTTC. Protein sequence: CASAHAGYGANVLTF.

The chain carries TRBV7-6 and TRBJ1-2; 10 nucleotides agree with TRBD1. Germline V CDR1 and CDR2: SGHVS, FNYEAQ. V lost 5 bases to trimming and J lost 5 bases; unmatched junction nucleotides: 5. CDR3 length equals 14 residues. The CDR3: CASSKTGGEYGYTF. The DNA of the CDR3 is TGTGCCAGCAGCAAGACAGGGGGCGAGTATGGCTACACCTTC.

This rearrangement joins TRBV5-4 to TRBJ2-1, with 12 bases lining up with TRBD1. This CDR3 is 16 amino acids long. The V and J ends lost 0 bases and 8 bases, in that order; junction bases with no gene match: 6. Germline CDR1 and CDR2: SGHNT and YYREEE (reference sequence). CDR3 residues: CASSLVVGQGADEQFF. DNA for the CDR3: TGTGCCAGCAGCTTGGTGGTGGGACAGGGGGCGGATGAGCAGTTCTTC.

The chain carries TRBV9 and TRBJ2-1, with 7 positions matching TRBD2. This CDR3 region has 16 residues. The trim removed 0 bases at V and 2 bases at J, leaving 5 bases unmatched. Germline CDR1 reads SGDLS; CDR2 reads YYNGEE. CDR3 sequence: CASSVVVSGPYNEQFF. CDR3 DNA sequence: TGTGCCAGCAGCGTAGTGGTTAGCGGGCCCTACAATGAGCAGTTCTTC.

The J gene is TRBJ1-3, the V gene TRBV19; D is possibly TRBD1 (5 bases). Germline V lookup: CDR1 LNHDA, CDR2 SQIVND (reference sequence). The CDR3 loop spans 13 amino acids. V was trimmed by 11 bases and J by 3 bases, leaving 14 bases between them. This CDR3 reads CASGQGYGNTIYF. The CDR3 DNA is TGTGCCTCTGGTCAGGGATATGGAAACACCATATATTTT.

The chain carries TRBV30 and TRBJ2-3; 13 nucleotides line up with TRBD2. The CDR3 spans 15 residues. V dropped 5 bases and J dropped 2; count of bases not matched to a gene: 4. The germline V gene has CDR1 GTSNPN and CDR2 SVGIG (reference sequence). The CDR3 sequence: CAWRGLAGFTDTQYF. The CDR3 coding sequence is TGTGCCTGGCGGGGACTAGCGGGGTTCACAGATACGCAGTATTTT.

CDR3 region: CASSHTGLLGNTIYF. CDR3 in DNA: TGTGCCAGCAGTCATACAGGGCTTCTCGGAAACACCATATATTTT. The chain combines TRBV3-1 (or the pseudogene TRBV3-2) with TRBJ1-3, with a tentative D call TRBD1 (6 bases). The germline gives CDR1 LGHDT, CDR2 YNNKEL (reference sequence). Trimming pared 6 bases from V and 4 bases from J, leaving 16 bases between. The CDR3 consists of 15 residues.

The CDR3 loop reads CSVEGYRGHDYGYTF. CDR3 sequence (DNA): TGCAGCGTTGAAGGATACAGGGGGCACGACTATGGCTACACCTTC. The rearrangement uses TRBV29-1 and TRBJ1-2, with TRBD1 matching over 9 bases. This CDR3 has 15 amino acids. With 1 base clipped from V and 3 bases from J, the junction kept 6 bases outside the gene matches. CDR1 is SQVTM and CDR2 is ANQGSEA in the germline V gene. The full variable domain, rest sourced from reference TRBV29-1 and TRBJ1-2, is SAVISQKPSRDICQRGTSLTIQCQVDSQVTMMFWYRQQPGQSLTLIATANQGSEATYESGFVIDKFPISRPNLTFSTLTVSNMSPEDSSIYLCSVEGYRGHDYGYTFGSGTRLTVV.

The CDR3 region is CASSDRAKGYGNQPQHF. In DNA, the CDR3 is TGTGCCAGCAGTGACAGGGCAAAGGGCTACGGCAATCAGCCCCAGCATTTT. V and J are TRBV6-1 and TRBJ1-5; D possibly corresponds to TRBD1 (5 bases). Germline values: CDR1 MNHNS, CDR2 SASEGT. The CDR3 is 17 residues long. V lost 3 bases to trimming and J lost 2 bases, with 17 bases between them.

The V and J genes are TRBV5-6 and TRBJ1-2; D might be TRBD1 (6 bases). Germline V gene data show CDR1 as SGHDT and CDR2 as YYEEEE. The CDR3 consists of 15 residues. Trimming cost V 2 bases and J 0 bases, with 11 bases left between them. The chain's CDR3 is CASSLGGAPNYGYTF. As DNA, the CDR3 is TGTGCCAGCAGCTTAGGGGGAGCACCTAACTATGGCTACACCTTC.

This clone has just a few counts. J is TRBJ1-6 and V is TRBV19; D possibly corresponds to TRBD1 (6 bases). This CDR3 is built from 16 residues. Deletions cut 6 bases from V and 3 bases from J, with 15 bases between. The germline CDR1 and CDR2 sequences are LNHDA and SQIVND (reference sequence). The CDR3 region is CASSVGTGFYNSPLHF. CDR3 DNA: TGTGCCAGTAGCGTCGGAACAGGGTTCTATAATTCACCCCTCCACTTT.

CDR3 in DNA: TGTGCCAGCAGCTTGACAGGAAGGTTGGAAGAGACCCAGTACTTC. It encodes CASSLTGRLEETQYF. This chain links TRBV7-9 with TRBJ2-5; D possibly corresponds to TRBD1 (6 bases). V lost 3 bases and J 3 bases, leaving 14 bases between the germline ends. Germline V gene sequence: CDR1 SEHNR, CDR2 FQNEAQ (reference sequence). The CDR3 runs 15 residues.

The table lists this clone with a few counts. CDR3 region: CASSAKPGQLNEKLFF. As DNA, the CDR3 is TGTGCCAGCAGCGCAAAGCCGGGACAGCTGAATGAAAAACTGTTTTTT. V and J are TRBV9 and TRBJ1-4; 7 nucleotides line up with TRBD1. V lost 3 bases and J lost 5; bases outside the gene matches: 10. Looked up from germline, CDR1 is SGDLS and CDR2 is YYNGEE. This CDR3 has 16 residues.

The chain links TRBV6-2 or TRBV6-3 to TRBJ2-7; 11 positions agree with TRBD2. J lost 5 bases, V lost 4 bases, and 13 bases had no gene match. This CDR3 is built from 17 residues. CDR1 is MNHEY and CDR2 is SVGEGT in the germline V gene. CDR3 in amino acids: CASSSPLLTSGAHEQYF. CDR3 nucleotide sequence: TGTGCCAGCAGTTCCCCCCTCTTGACTAGCGGGGCCCACGAGCAGTACTTC.

The rearrangement joins TRBV19 to TRBJ1-4; D not resolved. V gave up 2 bases and J gave up 7 bases, with 8 bases separating them. Looked up from germline, CDR1 is LNHDA and CDR2 is SQIVND (reference sequence). CDR3 size: 13 residues. CDR3 amino acids: CASSIREGEKLFF. The CDR3 DNA reads as TGTGCCAGTAGTATAAGGGAGGGTGAAAAACTGTTTTTT.

The rearrangement uses TRBV6-5 and TRBJ2-7, with a weak D call TRBD1 (6 bases). The CDR3 spans 14 residues. Germline values: CDR1 MNHEY, CDR2 SVGAGI. Trimming cost V 6 bases and J 0 bases, with 12 bases left between them. In nucleotides, the CDR3 is TGTGCCAGCAGATTTCGGGACACCTCCTACGAGCAGTACTTC. This gives the protein CASRFRDTSYEQYF.

This chain uses TRBV18 with TRBJ1-1, with a tentative D call TRBD1 (5 bases). This CDR3 is 14 amino acids long. With 2 bases removed from V and 1 base from J, the gap between germline ends came to 8 bases. Germline-derived CDR1 and CDR2 are KGHSH and LQKENI. The CDR3 loop is CASSPGHQNTEAFF. Written as DNA, the CDR3 is TGTGCCAGCTCACCAGGACACCAGAACACTGAAGCTTTCTTT.